The 8 T cell receptor beta chains below were found in one sample sequenced in a study of brain T cells in children with intractable seizures (dated by TCRdb to the early 2020s). The time point label, read with the paper, signifies: blood from clinic visit 5 months post-surgery; TSC patient then seizure free. To prepare the library, the immunoSEQ multiplex PCR assay was applied. The immuneACCESS repertoire file appears here via TCRdb, limited to in-frame rearrangements. These files lack a portion of the clones; in checked studies, under half of the deficit traces to unresolved V genes, and the cause of the others is not known. This sample comprises about 340,000 clones, more than 85% of them detected only once. The ten largest account for roughly 6% of the sample. Sequencing used peripheral blood, obtained 5 to 6 months after surgery. The receptors derive from a boy younger than two with tuberous sclerosis and intractable seizures.

Comments on this clone: The same CDR3 can be traced to other DNA sequences in this sample. The chain recombines TRBV6-5 with TRBJ1-5, with unresolved D. V was shortened by 4 bases and J by 2 bases, with 9 bases between the two germline ends. Looked up from germline, CDR1 is MNHEY and CDR2 is SVGAGI. The CDR3 has 14 residues. The CDR3 region has the DNA TGTGCCAGCAGTTCGGGAGGAGGCAATCAGCCCCAGCATTTT. It yields the protein CASSSGGGNQPQHF.

The V call is TRBV2, the J call TRBJ2-7; 9 bases are shared with TRBD1. Trimming cost V 2 bases and J 2 bases; bases outside gene matches: 4. This CDR3 spans 15 amino acids. The germline CDR1 and CDR2 sequences are SNHLY and FYNNEI. For the CDR3, the DNA is TGTGCCAGCAGTGAACGACAGGGGGGGCCCTACGAGCAGTACTTC. Residues: CASSERQGGPYEQYF.

The chain is built from TRBV24-1 and TRBJ2-6; TRBD2 might be the D (7 bases). The V and J ends lost 9 bases and 0 bases respectively, with 14 bases between them. In germline, CDR1 is KGHDR, CDR2 SFDVKD. This CDR3 region has 16 residues. CDR3 loop: CATPGRGGSGANVLTF. As DNA, the CDR3 is TGTGCCACCCCGGGGAGGGGGGGCTCTGGGGCCAACGTCCTGACTTTC.

The chain joins TRBV30 to TRBJ1-2, with TRBD1 matching 7 bases. Germline loops: CDR1 GTSNPN, CDR2 SVGIG (reference sequence). The CDR3 has 14 residues. V dropped 0 bases and J dropped 4; count of bases not matched to a gene: 5. The CDR3 coding sequence is TGTGCCTGGAGTGTAGGGCAGGGGGGCTATGGCTACACCTTC. Amino acid sequence: CAWSVGQGGYGYTF.

The chain is built from TRBV5-3 and TRBJ2-7; D is undetermined. TRBV5-3 has ORF status, its function being uncertain. Trimming left V 2 bases short and J 2 bases short, with 17 bases between. The CDR3 covers 16 residues. The CDR3 loop is CARSLTSAGDPYEQYF. As DNA, the CDR3 is TGTGCCAGAAGCTTAACTTCGGCAGGAGACCCCTACGAGCAGTACTTC.

The V and J genes are TRBV15 and TRBJ2-5; D is ambiguous. V shed 0 bases and J shed 4 bases, with 12 bases lying between them. Germline V gene sequence: CDR1 LNHNV, CDR2 YYDKDF (reference sequence). CDR3 length equals 15 residues. The CDR3 sequence is CATSRDTEGPETQYF. The CDR3 coding sequence is TGTGCCACCAGCAGAGATACCGAAGGGCCAGAGACCCAGTACTTC.

This clone has a handful of counts. This chain connects TRBV15 to TRBJ1-2, with 9 positions matching TRBD1. V lost 3 bases and J lost 5; bases outside the gene matches: 10. CDR3 length: 16 residues. The V gene's germline CDR1 is LNHNV and CDR2 YYDKDF (reference sequence). The CDR3 DNA reads as TGTGCCACCAGCAGTACCACAGGGGGCGTGGGGTATGGCTACACCTTC. Protein: CATSSTTGGVGYGYTF. Drawing the rest from reference TRBV15 and TRBJ1-2, the complete variable domain is DAMVIQNPRYQVTQFGKPVTLSCSQTLNHNVMYWYQQKSSQAPKLLFHYYDKDFNNEADTPDNFQSRRPNTSFCFLDIRSPGLGDTAMYLCATSSTTGGVGYGYTFGSGTRLTVV.

This chain links TRBV14 with TRBJ1-4; D call uncertain. Germline V gene data show CDR1 as SGHDN and CDR2 as FVKESK. Trimming took off 4 bases at V and 7 bases at J, with 13 bases between the two ends. The CDR3 is 14 residues long. This chain's CDR3 is CASSLNPDREKLFF. For the CDR3, the DNA is TGTGCCAGCAGCCTCAACCCGGACCGTGAAAAACTGTTTTTT.